The 32 T cell receptor beta chains reported below all come from one sample, sequenced in a study of blood T cell repertoires in COVID-19. Profiled with immunoSEQ multiplex PCR; TCRdb holds only in-frame clones, not every one. The table includes over 130,000 clones, about 88% detected once. Sequencing used peripheral blood. The receptors come from a human donor with COVID-19, enrolled during active disease. The donor label of this sample is uncertain.

The chain joins TRBV30 to TRBJ2-7, with 13 positions matching TRBD2. J was trimmed by 6 bases and V by 1 base; bases with no gene match: 12. The CDR3 runs 17 residues. The germline gives CDR1 GTSNPN, CDR2 SVGIG (reference sequence). The CDR3 region has the DNA TGTGCCTGGAGTGGAGAATTGACTAGCGGGAGGTTAAGCGAGCAGTACTTC. Translating gives CAWSGELTSGRLSEQYF.

The J gene is TRBJ2-7, the V gene TRBV12-3 or TRBV12-4; weak D call: TRBD2 (5 bases). The CDR3 runs 12 residues. Trimming removed 2 bases from V and 5 bases from J, with 7 bases in between. CDR3 bases: TGTGCCAGCAGTTTAATCGGGGACGAGCAGTACTTC. As protein: CASSLIGDEQYF.

V gene TRBV6-5 combines with J gene TRBJ2-5, with 10 bases matching TRBD2. CDR1 is MNHEY, CDR2 SVGAGI, per germline. V shed 4 bases, J shed 4 bases, and the junction held 3 bases outside the gene matches. The CDR3 is 14 amino acids. CDR3 in DNA: TGTGCCAGCAGTTTTCTAGCGGGGGCAGAGACCCAGTACTTC. Its translation is CASSFLAGAETQYF.

A single count supports this clone. The gene calls are TRBV7-9 and TRBJ2-3, with D perhaps matching TRBD2 (6 bases). The CDR3 has 14 residues. Germline V gene sequence: CDR1 SEHNR, CDR2 FQNEAQ (reference sequence). The V end lost 5 bases, the J end lost 6 bases, and 15 bases lay between the germline ends. CDR3 nucleotides: TGTGCCAGCAGCCATCGGGACTGGGAGGATACGCAGTATTTT. Protein sequence: CASSHRDWEDTQYF. Full variable domain (outside the CDR3, taken from reference TRBV7-9 and TRBJ2-3): DTGVSQNPRHKITKRGQNVTFRCDPISEHNRLYWYRQTLGQGPEFLTYFQNEAQLEKSRLLSDRFSAERPKGSFSTLEIQRTEQGDSAMYLCASSHRDWEDTQYFGPGTRLTVL.

This chain uses TRBV7-3 with TRBJ2-3, with 9 bases fitting TRBD2. CDR1 and CDR2 from the germline V gene are SGHTA and FQGTGA. V dropped 3 bases and J dropped 0; count of bases not matched to a gene: 1. The CDR3 is 15 residues long. CDR3 residues: CASSFAGGSTDTQYF. The CDR3 nucleotides read TGTGCCAGCAGCTTCGCGGGGGGGAGCACAGATACGCAGTATTTT. Filled out from reference TRBV7-3 and TRBJ2-3, the complete variable domain reads GAGVSQTPSNKVTEKGKYVELRCDPISGHTALYWYRQSLGQGPEFLIYFQGTGAADDSGLPNDRFFAVRPEGSVSTLKIQRTERGDSAVYLCASSFAGGSTDTQYFGPGTRLTVL.

V is TRBV6-5 and J is TRBJ1-1; a weak D match, TRBD1 (6 bases). V dropped 7 bases and J dropped 4 bases, with 13 bases sitting between them. The CDR3 covers 13 residues. Germline assignment: CDR1 MNHEY and CDR2 SVGAGI. CDR3: CASKSQGSTEAFF. CDR3 bases: TGTGCCAGCAAGTCTCAGGGGTCCACTGAAGCTTTCTTT.

The chain carries TRBV19 and TRBJ1-2; D may be TRBD1 (6 bases). Germline V gives CDR1 LNHDA, CDR2 SQIVND (reference sequence). This CDR3 is built from 14 residues. In DNA form, the CDR3 reads TGTGCGACGACCCCCCTAATTCAGGGGTATGGCTACACCTTC. It codes for CATTPLIQGYGYTF.

The genes are TRBV27 and TRBJ1-5; 9 nucleotides agree with TRBD1. Germline assignment: CDR1 MNHEY and CDR2 SMNVEV (reference sequence). The CDR3 is 15 amino acids. The trim removed 5 bases at V and 1 base at J, leaving 3 bases unmatched. The DNA for the CDR3 is TGTGCCAGCAGTCACAGGGGGCCAAGCAATCAGCCCCAGCATTTT. Its translation is CASSHRGPSNQPQHF.

This clone was detected once. The chain couples TRBV9 to TRBJ2-1, with 9 bases that match TRBD2. Germline loops: CDR1 SGDLS, CDR2 YYNGEE. The trim removed 4 bases at V and 3 bases at J, leaving 11 bases unmatched. The CDR3 has 17 amino acids. The CDR3 sequence is CASSSSSGGIVYNEQFF. The CDR3 DNA reads as TGTGCCAGCAGCAGCTCAAGCGGGGGGATTGTCTACAATGAGCAGTTCTTC.

V gene TRBV6-5 combines with J gene TRBJ2-7; TRBD2 aligns across 9 bases. The CDR3 runs to 15 residues. V was clipped by 5 bases and J by 5 bases; unmatched bases: 10. CDR1 is MNHEY and CDR2 is SVGAGI in the germline V gene. CDR3 bases: TGTGCCAGCAGTCAAATAGCGGGAGCGGCCCACGAGCAGTACTTC. Residues: CASSQIAGAAHEQYF.

This clone was counted only a few times. The V call is TRBV6-1, the J call TRBJ1-5, with 9 bases matching TRBD1. This CDR3 is 17 amino acids long. V was pared by 3 bases and J by 2 bases, with 8 bases of the junction left unmatched. Per germline, CDR1 MNHNS and CDR2 SASEGT. In nucleotides, the CDR3 is TGTGCCAGCAGTGACTTGGGACAGGGTATAGGCAATCAGCCCCAGCATTTT. Translated, it gives CASSDLGQGIGNQPQHF.

The V call is TRBV21-1, the J call TRBJ1-2; the table's D gene call, TRBD1, was not cross checked with the DNA. TRBV21-1 is recorded as a pseudogene. This CDR3 has 16 amino acids. The CDR3 spells CASSKENTGTSYGYTF. The CDR3 DNA follows: TGTGCCAGCAGCAAAGAAAATACAGGAACCTCCTATGGCTACACCTTC.

The CDR3 region is CASSPGGGIYNEQFF. The CDR3, as DNA: TGTGCCAGCAGCCCCGGAGGCGGGATATACAATGAGCAGTTCTTC. The rearrangement joins TRBV11-3 to TRBJ2-1; possibly TRBD2 for D (6 bases). There are 15 residues in the CDR3. Germline-derived CDR1 and CDR2 are SGHNT and YENEEA. Trimming stripped 5 bases from V and 4 bases from J, with 15 bases between.

The gene calls are TRBV11-2 and TRBJ1-6, with D maybe TRBD1 (6 bases). The CDR3 is 14 residues long. V shed 3 bases and J shed 3 bases, with 6 bases lying between them. Germline V gene data show CDR1 as SGHAT and CDR2 as FQNNGV. The CDR3: CASSLDSYNSPLHF. The DNA for the CDR3 is TGTGCCAGCAGCTTGGACAGCTATAATTCACCCCTCCACTTT.

The chain carries TRBV25-1 and TRBJ1-5; D gene unclear. CDR1 and CDR2 (germline): MGHDK, SYGVNS. V gave up 1 base and J gave up 0 bases, with 10 bases separating them. The CDR3 loop spans 16 amino acids. The CDR3 DNA is TGTGCCAGCAGTGAATCCCCCGGGGATAGCAATCAGCCCCAGCATTTT. It is translated as CASSESPGDSNQPQHF.

The chain couples TRBV23-1 to TRBJ2-7, with D tentatively TRBD1 (5 bases). TRBV23-1 counts as an open reading frame of uncertain function. V dropped 0 bases and J dropped 4 bases, with 16 bases sitting between them. CDR3 length equals 16 residues. The DNA of the CDR3 is TGCGCCAGCAGTCAATCGTATCGACAGAACATTTACGAGCAGTACTTC. Amino acid sequence: CASSQSYRQNIYEQYF.

V is TRBV20-1 and J is TRBJ2-5; 7 nucleotides line up with TRBD1. The germline CDR1 and CDR2 sequences are DFQATT and SNEGSKA (reference sequence). The CDR3 contains 10 residues. After removal of 6 bases from V and 7 bases from J, the junction contained 2 bases not matched to a gene. The CDR3 protein is CSATGVTQYF. The CDR3, as DNA: TGCAGTGCCACAGGGGTGACCCAGTACTTC.

V and J are TRBV6-7 and TRBJ1-1; TRBD1 agrees at 9 bases. TRBV6-7 is an ORF; its function is uncertain. This CDR3 contains 15 residues. V shed 7 bases and J 1 base; nucleotides not matched to a gene: 7. This CDR3 reads CASTLRTGENTEAFF. Here the CDR3 DNA reads TGTGCCAGCACCCTAAGGACAGGGGAGAACACTGAAGCTTTCTTT.

The rearrangement joins TRBV25-1 to TRBJ2-1, with 9 bases that match TRBD2. V shed 5 bases and J 2 bases; nucleotides not matched to a gene: 10. CDR1 and CDR2 from the germline V gene are MGHDK and SYGVNS. The CDR3 consists of 17 residues. The CDR3 DNA is TGTGCCAGCAGTCCCCACCCACGGACTAGCGCCTACAATGAGCAGTTCTTC. Amino acid sequence: CASSPHPRTSAYNEQFF.

The J gene is TRBJ2-1, the V gene TRBV5-1, with D perhaps matching TRBD2 (6 bases). The germline CDR1 and CDR2 sequences are SGHRS and YFSETQ. The CDR3 runs 15 residues. Between the trimmed V and J ends, which lost 4 bases and 2 bases, there was a span of 13 bases. CDR3 residues: CASSPVAGTYNEQFF. In nucleotides, the CDR3 is TGCGCCAGCAGCCCGGTCGCGGGGACCTACAATGAGCAGTTCTTC.

V usage is TRBV18 and J usage is TRBJ1-5, with 9 bases that match TRBD1. The CDR3 spans 16 residues. The germline V gene has CDR1 KGHSH and CDR2 LQKENI. V lost 4 bases to trimming and J lost 6 bases; unmatched junction nucleotides: 10. The CDR3 spells CASSLQGTGNLQPQHF. The CDR3 nucleotides are TGTGCCAGCTCACTCCAAGGGACAGGGAATCTTCAGCCCCAGCATTTT.

The chain couples TRBV4-1 to TRBJ2-2, with D maybe TRBD1 (5 bases). The germline CDR1 and CDR2 sequences are MGHRA and YSYEKL. V was cut by 4 bases and J by 8 bases, with 8 bases left in between. The CDR3 is 12 residues long. CDR3 residues: CASSLRVGELFF. The CDR3 DNA reads as TGCGCCAGCAGCCTCAGGGTTGGGGAGCTGTTTTTT.

V gene TRBV2 combines with J gene TRBJ1-1; maybe TRBD1 (6 bases). The CDR3 runs to 14 residues. V was trimmed by 4 bases and J by 1 base, leaving 10 bases between them. Per the germline V gene, CDR1 is SNHLY and CDR2 is FYNNEI. The CDR3 bases are TGTGCCAGCAGTGTTCTACAGGGGAACACTGAAGCTTTCTTT. Translating it yields CASSVLQGNTEAFF. Full variable domain (outside the CDR3, taken from reference TRBV2 and TRBJ1-1): EPEVTQTPSHQVTQMGQEVILRCVPISNHLYFYWYRQILGQKVEFLVSFYNNEISEKSEIFDDQFSVERPDGSNFTLKIRSTKLEDSAMYFCASSVLQGNTEAFFGQGTRLTVV.

The chain couples TRBV29-1 to TRBJ2-5; 9 bases are a match to TRBD2. V was clipped by 2 bases and J by 5 bases; unmatched bases: 6. The CDR3 consists of 14 residues. Looked up from germline, CDR1 is SQVTM and CDR2 is ANQGSEA. For the CDR3, the DNA is TGCAGCGTTGAAAGCGCGGGGGGGCTGGAGACCCAGTACTTC. Protein sequence: CSVESAGGLETQYF. Full variable domain (remainder filled in from reference TRBV29-1 and TRBJ2-5): SAVISQKPSRDICQRGTSLTIQCQVDSQVTMMFWYRQQPGQSLTLIATANQGSEATYESGFVIDKFPISRPNLTFSTLTVSNMSPEDSSIYLCSVESAGGLETQYFGPGTRLLVL.

This clone was recorded only once. The chain recombines TRBV11-2 with TRBJ1-1; 8 bases line up with TRBD1. The V and J ends lost 4 bases and 1 base, in that order; junction bases with no gene match: 8. The CDR3 is 16 residues long. Germline V gene data show CDR1 as SGHAT and CDR2 as FQNNGV. The CDR3: CASSSSRTGRNTEAFF. DNA of the CDR3: TGTGCCAGCAGCTCCTCTAGGACAGGGAGGAACACTGAAGCTTTCTTT.

This clone has just one count. The chain recombines TRBV6-5 with TRBJ1-3, with D perhaps matching TRBD1 (6 bases). With 7 bases removed from V and 4 bases from J, the gap between germline ends came to 14 bases. This CDR3 has 14 amino acids. CDR1 and CDR2 (germline): MNHEY, SVGAGI. The CDR3 protein is CASTWGGPGNTIYF. For the CDR3, the DNA is TGTGCCAGCACCTGGGGGGGGCCAGGAAACACCATATATTTT.

The chain has TRBV7-9 and TRBJ1-6, with TRBD1 matching 9 bases. Germline V lookup: CDR1 SEHNR, CDR2 FQNEAQ (reference sequence). Losses at the gene ends were 3 bases for V and 10 bases for J; bases not matched to a gene: 4. The CDR3 sequence is 14 residues long. CDR3 coding DNA: TGTGCCAGCAGCTTCACAGGGGGCGGATCACCCCTCCACTTT. Its translation: CASSFTGGGSPLHF.

This clone has just a few counts. The V call is TRBV6-5, the J call TRBJ2-5; TRBD1 matches 7 bases. J lost 4 bases, V lost 3 bases, and 2 bases had no gene match. The CDR3 is made up of 13 amino acids. CDR1 and CDR2 (germline): MNHEY, SVGAGI. CDR3 amino acids: CASSYSGGETQYF. In nucleotides, the CDR3 is TGTGCCAGCAGTTATTCAGGGGGAGAGACCCAGTACTTC.

This rearrangement joins TRBV18 to TRBJ1-6; a possible D gene is TRBD1 (5 bases). V shed 3 bases and J shed 7 bases, with 19 bases lying between them. Germline loops: CDR1 KGHSH, CDR2 LQKENI. The length of the CDR3 is 17 residues. CDR3 protein: CASSPNHGGGTNSPLHF. For the CDR3, the DNA is TGTGCCAGCTCACCCAACCACGGCGGGGGTACCAATTCACCCCTCCACTTT.

A single count supports this clone. The chain recombines TRBV29-1 with TRBJ1-5, with 9 bases fitting TRBD1. The CDR3 has 14 residues. CDR1 and CDR2 (germline): SQVTM, ANQGSEA. Losses at the gene ends were 7 bases for V and 4 bases for J; bases not matched to a gene: 8. CDR3 DNA sequence: TGCAGCGCATCCGGGACAGGGCCAAATCAGCCCCAGCATTTT. Protein sequence: CSASGTGPNQPQHF. The full variable domain, in which reference TRBV29-1 and TRBJ1-5 provide the parts outside the CDR3, is SAVISQKPSRDICQRGTSLTIQCQVDSQVTMMFWYRQQPGQSLTLIATANQGSEATYESGFVIDKFPISRPNLTFSTLTVSNMSPEDSSIYLCSASGTGPNQPQHFGDGTRLSIL.

The chain carries TRBV6-6 and TRBJ2-6, with a tentative D call TRBD2 (5 bases). Germline assignment: CDR1 MNHNY and CDR2 SVGAGI (reference sequence). Trimming cost V 5 bases and J 4 bases, with 18 bases left between them. This CDR3 has 17 amino acids. CDR3 nucleotide sequence: TGTGCCAGCAGTCCCCTCAAGAGGGTGGACGGGGCCAACGTCCTGACTTTC. It specifies CASSPLKRVDGANVLTF.

The chain carries TRBV18 and TRBJ1-4, with a tentative D call TRBD1 (6 bases). V lost 2 bases, J lost 8 bases, and 12 bases lay in between. CDR3 length: 14 amino acids. Germline V gene lookup returns CDR1 KGHSH and CDR2 LQKENI. CDR3 bases: TGTGCCAGCTCACCATTGGCAGGGGACGAAAAACTGTTTTTT. Translating gives CASSPLAGDEKLFF.